The 29 T cell receptor beta chains below come from one sample, sequenced in a study of blood T cell repertoires in COVID-19. Using immunoSEQ multiplex PCR, the repertoire was profiled, and TCRdb retains in-frame clones only, with some absent. The profile shows 200,000 to 250,000 clones, more than 70% of them singletons. Specimen: peripheral blood. Receptors were obtained from an elderly woman with COVID-19, enrolled during active disease.

This chain uses TRBV6-2 or TRBV6-3 with TRBJ2-2; 9 bases line up with TRBD2. CDR1 MNHEY and CDR2 SVGEGT come from the germline V gene. J lost 4 bases, V lost 0 bases, and 3 bases had no gene match. The CDR3 is 16 residues long. This chain's CDR3 is CASSYSNSGGTGELFF. Written as DNA, the CDR3 is TGTGCCAGCAGTTACTCGAATAGCGGGGGCACCGGGGAGCTGTTTTTT.

This chain uses TRBV18 with TRBJ2-1, with TRBD2 matching 8 bases. Germline V CDR1 and CDR2: KGHSH, LQKENI. V shed 4 bases and J 2 bases; nucleotides not matched to a gene: 4. This CDR3 is 15 amino acids long. The CDR3 bases are TGTGCCAGCTCACAAGATAGCGGGACCTACAATGAGCAGTTCTTC. Translated: CASSQDSGTYNEQFF.

The chain uses TRBV2 and TRBJ1-2; 8 bases map to TRBD1. Germline lookup yields CDR1 SNHLY and CDR2 FYNNEI. This CDR3 has 14 amino acids. V dropped 6 bases and J dropped 8; count of bases not matched to a gene: 11. The CDR3 DNA reads TGTGCCAGCAGCTACACAGGGGGAACAGGGGGCTACACCTTC. This sequence encodes CASSYTGGTGGYTF. The full variable domain, rest sourced from reference TRBV2 and TRBJ1-2, is EPEVTQTPSHQVTQMGQEVILRCVPISNHLYFYWYRQILGQKVEFLVSFYNNEISEKSEIFDDQFSVERPDGSNFTLKIRSTKLEDSAMYFCASSYTGGTGGYTFGSGTRLTVV.

This clone was found once. V usage is TRBV28 and J usage is TRBJ1-1; D not certain. The germline V gene encodes CDR1 MDHEN and CDR2 SYDVKM. This CDR3 region has 12 residues. The V gene lost 5 bases and the J gene lost 5 bases, with 9 bases spanning the gap. In DNA form, the CDR3 reads TGTGCCAGCAGTCCCCCGAGGACTGAAGCTTTCTTT. It codes for CASSPPRTEAFF.

The table lists this clone with a count of one. V is TRBV6-6 and J is TRBJ1-2; 7 nucleotides agree with TRBD1. The germline V gene has CDR1 MNHNY and CDR2 SVGAGI (reference sequence). V trimming: 6 bases; J trimming: 4 bases; junction bases outside the gene matches: 8. There are 14 residues in the CDR3. Written as DNA, the CDR3 is TGTGCCAGCAGGACCCAGGGGGAAGGCTATGGCTACACCTTC. This sequence encodes CASRTQGEGYGYTF.

This chain connects TRBV18 to TRBJ2-3, with 11 bases identical to TRBD1. V trimming: 6 bases; J trimming: 4 bases; junction bases outside the gene matches: 6. The CDR3 runs to 15 residues. Germline V CDR1 and CDR2: KGHSH, LQKENI. This CDR3 is CASSGRDRGADTQYF. The CDR3 nucleotides are TGTGCCAGCTCGGGCCGGGACAGGGGGGCAGATACGCAGTATTTT.

CDR3 in DNA: TGTGCCAGCATTTCGACTAGCGGTCTTCTTGGGTACTTC. This gives the protein CASISTSGLLGYF. This sequence joins TRBV6-6 and TRBJ2-4; 9 bases fit TRBD2. CDR3 length equals 13 residues. The V gene end was trimmed by 7 bases and the J gene end by 15 bases; junction bases not matched to a gene: 13. CDR1 MNHNY and CDR2 SVGAGI come from the germline V gene (reference sequence).

This rearrangement joins TRBV12-2 to TRBJ2-7; TRBD2, the table's D call, was not compared with the DNA. TRBV12-2 is a pseudogene. This CDR3 is built from 13 residues. The DNA for the CDR3 is TGTGCAAGTCGCTCGACTAGCCTCCACGAGCAGTACGTC. It codes for CASRSTSLHEQYV.

V and J are TRBV11-3 and TRBJ2-3, with 11 bases matching TRBD1. CDR3 length equals 15 residues. The J segment lost 6 bases and the V segment lost 3 bases, leaving 5 bases of the junction unmatched. Germline CDR1 is SGHNT and CDR2 is YENEEA. This CDR3 is CASSFGTGGADTQYF. DNA of the CDR3: TGTGCCAGCAGCTTCGGGACAGGGGGTGCCGATACGCAGTATTTT. Full variable domain (rest looked up from reference TRBV11-3 and TRBJ2-3): EAGVVQSPRYKIIEKKQPVAFWCNPISGHNTLYWYLQNLGQGPELLIRYENEEAVDDSQLPKDRFSAERLKGVDSTLKIQPAELGDSAVYLCASSFGTGGADTQYFGPGTRLTVL.

The V call is TRBV18, the J call TRBJ1-1; D ambiguous. The CDR3 has 14 residues. The V end was cut by 4 bases, the J end by 1 base, with 10 bases between. Per germline, CDR1 KGHSH and CDR2 LQKENI. Here the CDR3 reads CASSRGGSNTEAFF. The CDR3 bases are TGTGCCAGCTCACGGGGAGGTTCGAACACTGAAGCTTTCTTT.

This clone was picked up a small number of times. The rearrangement links TRBV19 to TRBJ1-6; no clear D gene. CDR3 size: 16 residues. The V end lost 3 bases, the J end lost 0 bases, and 9 bases lay between the germline ends. The germline CDR1 and CDR2 sequences are LNHDA and SQIVND (reference sequence). The chain's CDR3 is CASSITEYSYNSPLHF. The CDR3 nucleotides are TGTGCCAGTAGTATTACGGAGTACTCCTATAATTCACCCCTCCACTTT.

The V and J genes are TRBV6-5 and TRBJ1-2, with 7 bases identical to TRBD1. This CDR3 contains 14 residues. V was pared by 6 bases and J by 3 bases, with 7 bases of the junction left unmatched. In germline, CDR1 is MNHEY, CDR2 SVGAGI. CDR3 residues: CASRRTGLDYGYTF. As DNA, the CDR3 is TGTGCCAGCAGGAGGACAGGCTTGGACTATGGCTACACCTTC.

J is TRBJ1-1 and V is TRBV19; 7 nucleotides align to TRBD1. Germline V lookup: CDR1 LNHDA, CDR2 SQIVND (reference sequence). This CDR3 region has 14 residues. Trimming took 4 bases from V and 1 from J; bases not matched to a gene: 3. The CDR3 sequence is CASSNRQGNTEAFF. The CDR3, as DNA: TGTGCCAGTAGTAATCGACAGGGGAACACTGAAGCTTTCTTT.

The chain recombines TRBV7-2 with TRBJ1-4, with 8 bases that match TRBD1. CDR3 length equals 15 residues. With 2 bases clipped from V and 1 base from J, the junction kept 0 bases outside the gene matches. Per the germline V gene, CDR1 is SGHTA and CDR2 is FQGNSA. The CDR3 DNA sequence: TGTGCCAGCAGCTTAACAGGGGGAACTAATGAAAAACTGTTTTTT. Protein sequence: CASSLTGGTNEKLFF.

The V gene is TRBV6-1, the J gene TRBJ1-4, with a tentative D call TRBD1 (6 bases). Trimming left V 0 bases short and J 10 bases short, with 12 bases between. The V gene's germline CDR1 is MNHNS and CDR2 SASEGT. The CDR3 is made up of 14 amino acids. CDR3 coding DNA: TGTGCCAGCAGTGAAGCGGGAGGGGGAGGAAAACTGTTTTTT. This gives the protein CASSEAGGGGKLFF.

The chain carries TRBV6-2 or TRBV6-3 and TRBJ1-5, with D possibly being TRBD1 (5 bases). Trimming removed 1 base from V and 0 bases from J, with 10 bases in between. This CDR3 has 16 amino acids. Per the germline V gene, CDR1 is MNHEY and CDR2 is SVGEGT. CDR3 DNA: TGTGCCAGCAGTTACTTCTCAGGGAATAGCAATCAGCCCCAGCATTTT. It is translated as CASSYFSGNSNQPQHF.

The chain combines TRBV7-2 with TRBJ2-7; 10 bases are a match to TRBD1. CDR3 length equals 19 residues. The trim removed 6 bases at V and 2 bases at J, leaving 19 bases unmatched. Germline V gene sequence: CDR1 SGHTA, CDR2 FQGNSA. The CDR3 DNA reads as TGTGCCAGCAGTCCTCTATTGGGACAGGGGTTAGCGGATACCTACGAGCAGTACTTC. It yields the protein CASSPLLGQGLADTYEQYF. Full variable domain (rest looked up from reference TRBV7-2 and TRBJ2-7): GAGVSQSPSNKVTEKGKDVELRCDPISGHTALYWYRQSLGQGLEFLIYFQGNSAPDKSGLPSDRFSAERTGGSVSTLTIQRTQQEDSAVYLCASSPLLGQGLADTYEQYFGPGTRLTVT.

The V gene is TRBV27, the J gene TRBJ2-6, with TRBD2 as a possible D gene (5 bases). The CDR3 has 18 residues. Germline lookup yields CDR1 MNHEY and CDR2 SMNVEV (reference sequence). V dropped 5 bases and J dropped 0 bases, with 17 bases sitting between them. CDR3 protein: CASSQFKAVSSGANVLTF. Here the CDR3 DNA reads TGTGCCAGCAGTCAGTTTAAAGCGGTTAGCTCTGGGGCCAACGTCCTGACTTTC.

V gene TRBV19 combines with J gene TRBJ2-5; 9 positions agree with TRBD1. Trimming at V came to 6 bases and at J to 2 bases, leaving 7 bases not matched to a gene. CDR1 is LNHDA and CDR2 is SQIVND in the germline V gene (reference sequence). There are 15 residues in the CDR3. The CDR3 region is CASRARQGEQETQYF. CDR3 DNA sequence: TGTGCCAGTAGGGCAAGACAGGGGGAACAAGAGACCCAGTACTTC.

The chain recombines TRBV27 with TRBJ1-3; TRBD1 aligns across 7 bases. Losses at the gene ends were 5 bases for V and 2 bases for J; bases not matched to a gene: 6. Germline V CDR1 and CDR2: MNHEY, SMNVEV (reference sequence). The length of the CDR3 is 15 residues. This chain's CDR3 is CASSEQGVAGNTIYF. Here the CDR3 DNA reads TGTGCCAGCAGTGAGCAGGGGGTCGCTGGAAACACCATATATTTT.

This clone was found a few times. The rearrangement uses TRBV6-6 and TRBJ1-6, with a weak D call TRBD1 (6 bases). The germline V gene has CDR1 MNHNY and CDR2 SVGAGI (reference sequence). This CDR3 is built from 14 residues. Deletions cut 10 bases from V and 7 bases from J, with 17 bases between. The CDR3 sequence is CATGPAQGNSPLHF. The CDR3 coding sequence is TGTGCCACCGGCCCGGCACAGGGAAATTCACCCCTCCACTTT.

This chain links TRBV5-1 with TRBJ1-2; TRBD1 is a possible D gene (6 bases). V was pared by 4 bases and J by 6 bases, with 13 bases between. The germline V gene has CDR1 SGHRS and CDR2 YFSETQ. This CDR3 is built from 13 residues. Written as DNA, the CDR3 is TGCGCCAGCAGCCAACAGGGTAGTGATGGCTACACCTTC. This codes for CASSQQGSDGYTF.

This clone was counted a few times. The chain combines TRBV10-3 with TRBJ2-5, with a weak D call TRBD1 (6 bases). Trimming took 6 bases from V and 3 from J, leaving 11 bases between them. Germline assignment: CDR1 ENHRY and CDR2 SYGVKD. The CDR3 is 13 amino acids. The CDR3 coding sequence is TGTGCCATCAGCTGGACAGATGAAGAGACCCAGTACTTC. It yields the protein CAISWTDEETQYF.

As DNA, the CDR3 is TGTGCCAGCAGACCGACAGGAAACACCATATATTTT. Amino acids: CASRPTGNTIYF. This chain connects TRBV6-5 to TRBJ1-3; D not resolved. The germline V gene has CDR1 MNHEY and CDR2 SVGAGI. The ends were cut back, 6 bases at V and 4 bases at J, with 7 bases in the middle. CDR3 length equals 12 residues.

The V call is TRBV11-2, the J call TRBJ2-7, with 10 bases matching TRBD2. The trim removed 5 bases at V and 4 bases at J, leaving 5 bases unmatched. The CDR3 totals 14 residues. The germline V gene encodes CDR1 SGHAT and CDR2 FQNNGV. CDR3 DNA sequence: TGTGCCAGCAGCCGAGCGGGGGGGACTTACGAGCAGTACTTC. It encodes CASSRAGGTYEQYF.

CDR3 amino acids: CASSSTGSSGYTF. The CDR3 coding sequence is TGTGCCAGCAGTTCGACAGGGTCCAGTGGCTACACCTTC. V usage is TRBV27 and J usage is TRBJ1-2; 7 bases fit TRBD1. V was pared by 4 bases and J by 7 bases, with 6 bases of the junction left unmatched. Germline V gives CDR1 MNHEY, CDR2 SMNVEV (reference sequence). The CDR3 length is 13 residues.

The rearrangement links TRBV7-2 to TRBJ2-7; possibly TRBD1 for D (6 bases). Trimming left V 1 base short and J 2 bases short, with 9 bases between. Per the germline V gene, CDR1 is SGHTA and CDR2 is FQGNSA. This CDR3 is 14 amino acids long. The CDR3 is CASSLVGGAYEQYF. In DNA, the CDR3 is TGTGCCAGCAGCTTAGTAGGGGGAGCCTACGAGCAGTACTTC.

The gene calls are TRBV19 and TRBJ2-7; tentatively, D is TRBD2 (5 bases). Germline V gene data show CDR1 as LNHDA and CDR2 as SQIVND (reference sequence). CDR3 length: 15 residues. The V end was cut by 6 bases, the J end by 3 bases, with 18 bases between. The CDR3 coding sequence is TGTGCCAGTAGCCCCGGAGACGGCGGGTTCTACGAGCAGTACTTC. This sequence encodes CASSPGDGGFYEQYF.

J is TRBJ1-4 and V is TRBV5-4, with 9 bases that match TRBD1. V trimming: 4 bases; J trimming: 8 bases; junction bases outside the gene matches: 6. In germline, CDR1 is SGHNT, CDR2 YYREEE (reference sequence). There are 14 residues in the CDR3. CDR3 in amino acids: CASSLQGAGEKLFF. In DNA form, the CDR3 reads TGTGCCAGCAGCCTACAGGGGGCGGGCGAAAAACTGTTTTTT.